This record concerns one T cell receptor (beta chain) sequence. The data originate from a study of blood T cell repertoires in COVID-19. The overall study: Samples came from the United States, Italy and Spain, spanning acute and convalescent COVID-19. The analysed material was cDNA or gDNA that came from T cells, B-cell-depleted T cells, or PBMCs.

CDR1 is LGHDT and CDR2 is YNNKEL in the germline V gene (reference sequence). The CDR3 totals 15 residues. Germline trimming cut 5 bases from V and 3 bases from J; bases unmatched to any gene: 5. Per the original data handling: Researchers report that nucleated cell counts were estimated from reference gene primer amplification. Measured with immunoSEQ multiplex PCR; TCRdb has only the in-frame clones, and not every one. V, J and clone size were drawn from that table, and D and trimming were deduced from the DNA. The sample carries around 320,000 clones, approximately 89% recorded once. Seattle researchers signed up patients amid active infection and tracked them longitudinally.

The chain couples TRBV3-1 (or the pseudogene TRBV3-2) to TRBJ1-1, with TRBD1 identical over 11 bases. This clonotype was sampled from a woman aged 25 to 39 with COVID-19, enrolled during active disease. The sequencing sample was made of peripheral blood. The CDR3 DNA sequence: TGTGCCAGCAGCTACGGGACAGGGGGGGACACTGAAGCTTTCTTT. It specifies CASSYGTGGDTEAFF.